Listed below are T cell receptor beta chains from one sample, sequenced in a study of radiation and T cells in renal cell carcinoma. Measured with immunoSEQ multiplex PCR; TCRdb has only the in-frame clones, and not every one. This sample has 130,000 or so clones, with approximately 87% found just once. The source was blood, collected from a patient whose treatment included radiotherapy and nephrectomy. The receptor source for this set is a woman between 45 and 65 years old with renal cell carcinoma. Each CDR3 is given with its conserved first and last residue. Fields, in order: V gene, CDR3 protein.

>TRBV5-6
CASSQGGRANTEAFF
>TRBV6-5
CASSYSPRYEQYF
>TRBV5-4
CASSLGPGLVTDTQYF
>TRBV2
CASSGRTSGTGELFF
>TRBV11-3
CATAWSPCQETQYF
>TRBV5-1
CASSWTGGTEAFF
>TRBV9
CASSPNPRQETQYF
>TRBV28
CASSLGGSATNEKLFF
>TRBV7-2
CASSTRGHSTNEKLFF
>TRBV1
CTSSQVSGHFQNEQFF
>TRBV25-1
CASKRDTQETQYF
>TRBV30
CAWSVDGGLTQYF
>TRBV25-1
CASSESGRVDEQYF
>TRBV9
CASSAKELDFF
>TRBV27
CASSFGGSPEQYF
>TRBV11-1
CASSLAIQGVNYGYTF
>TRBV7-8
CATSNRVQGEEKLFF
>TRBV5-6
CASRRQGSSYEQYF
>TRBV6-6
CASSYGGYSGNTIYF
>TRBV19
CASTFGGDSGYTF
>TRBV5-1
CASSPRAGGYEQYF
>TRBV7-2
CASSLGRREEQYF
>TRBV6-5
CASSYLAQTEAFF
>TRBV7-3
CASSLEGSADTQYF
>TRBV7-2
CASSLGGPSMEQFF
>TRBV5-1
CASSYAGTGTSNEQYF
>TRBV19
CASNPHLRTGELFF
>TRBV4-1
CASSQGTGRNQPQHF
>TRBV5-1
CASSLGQTWGDTQYF
>TRBV12-5
CASGPDLMRDRTEAFF
>TRBV18
CASSPDGAARDTQYF
>TRBV5-5
CASSLGINEQFF
>TRBV14
CASGFGNTQYF
>TRBV19
CASSQNRASQPQHF
>TRBV29-1
CSVESVFSYNEQFF
>TRBV5-4
CASSYPGLAGGRWETQYF
>TRBV29-1
CSGGQGVNEKLFF
>TRBV5-6
CASSFVGIRGNTIYF